One and the same sample provided the 7 T cell receptor beta chains below, sequenced in a study of identical twins. Using its own MiXCR run on the 5' RACE reads, TCRdb lists one record per CDR3 protein. Among some 1,700,000 distinct CDR3 sequences listed, around 29% were seen once. The specimen sequenced was cord blood. The receptors here all came from a newborn girl in good health.

V usage is TRBV27 and J usage is TRBJ2-5, with a tentative D call TRBD1 (6 bases). CDR1 and CDR2 (germline): MNHEY, SMNVEV (reference sequence). CDR3 length: 14 residues. The V end was cut by 3 bases, the J end by 3 bases, with 11 bases between. CDR3 sequence reads: CASSFWGTKETQYF. CDR3 DNA: TGTGCCAGCAGTTTTTGGGGGACAAAAGAGACCCAGTACTTC.

The chain employs TRBV7-2 and TRBJ2-4, with 8 nucleotides matching TRBD1. The DNA end favors TRBJ2-7, so the J call may be wrong. The length of the CDR3 is 14 residues. Germline V gene sequence: CDR1 SGHTA, CDR2 FQGNSA. This chain's CDR3 is CASSSQQGAYEQYF. The DNA of the CDR3 is TGTGCCAGCAGCTCGCAACAGGGGGCCTACGAGCAGTACTTC.

In its sample, this clonotype was seen a few times. This chain joins TRBV20-1 and TRBJ2-1, with no clear D. There are 12 residues in the CDR3. Germline V gives CDR1 DFQATT, CDR2 SNEGSKA (reference sequence). Here the CDR3 DNA reads TGCAGCCACGATAGCACCTACAATGAGCAGTTCTTC. Translated: CSHDSTYNEQFF.

The chain links TRBV5-1 to TRBJ2-3; the match to TRBD2 covers 8 bases. V lost 2 bases and J lost 1; bases outside the gene matches: 6. CDR3 length: 16 amino acids. The germline gives CDR1 SGHRS, CDR2 YFSETQ. The DNA for the CDR3 is TGCGCCAGCAGCTTCCGTAGCGGGATTGGCACAGATACGCAGTATTTT. It is translated as CASSFRSGIGTDTQYF.

V and J are TRBV20-1 and TRBJ2-1; 11 nucleotides line up with TRBD2. CDR1 is DFQATT and CDR2 is SNEGSKA in the germline V gene (reference sequence). The CDR3 runs 14 residues. Trimming cost V 5 bases and J 5 bases; bases outside gene matches: 5. The CDR3 DNA reads as TGCAGTGCTCTACTAGCGGGGGTTAACAATGAGCAGTTCTTC. It specifies CSALLAGVNNEQFF.

This clonotype was detected only a few times. The chain couples TRBV6-1 to TRBJ1-2; 7 bases line up with TRBD1. This CDR3 region has 15 residues. The V gene end was trimmed by 2 bases and the J gene end by 8 bases; junction bases not matched to a gene: 11. CDR1 and CDR2 (germline): MNHNS, SASEGT. The CDR3 DNA reads TGTGCCAGCAGTGAAAACAGGGGAAGTACGAGAGGCTACACCTTC. It encodes CASSENRGSTRGYTF.

This clonotype came up a few times. The junction departs from the called germline gene at one end, perhaps through a read error. The V and J genes are TRBV27 and TRBJ1-5, with D unclear. CDR3 length: 9 amino acids. Germline lookup yields CDR1 MNHEY and CDR2 SMNVEV (reference sequence). The CDR3 DNA follows: TGTGCCAGCAGTCAGCCCCAGCATTTT. Translation: CASSQPQHF.